These 16 T cell receptor beta chains originate from one sample sequenced in a study of control samples from healthy donors and cancer patients. Profiled with immunoSEQ multiplex PCR; TCRdb holds only in-frame clones, not every one. There are some 190,000 clones in the sample; 91% occur only once, and around 1.9% lies in the top ten. Sequencing used blood. These TCRs come from a man aged 25-45 years in good health.

V usage is TRBV5-5 and J usage is TRBJ1-1; no clear D. This CDR3 has 17 amino acids. Germline lookup yields CDR1 SGHKS and CDR2 YYEKEE (reference sequence). Trimming left V 2 bases short and J 0 bases short, with 17 bases between. The chain's CDR3 is CASSFGAGYNMNTEAFF. The CDR3 region has the DNA TGTGCCAGCAGCTTCGGAGCCGGATACAACATGAACACTGAAGCTTTCTTT.

The V gene is TRBV4-1, the J gene TRBJ1-2; D remains ambiguous. Trimming shortened V by 1 base and J by 2 bases, and 5 bases separated the two germline ends. From germline, CDR1 is MGHRA and CDR2 YSYEKL. CDR3 length: 13 amino acids. The CDR3 sequence is CASSQVINYGYTF. DNA for the CDR3: TGCGCCAGCAGCCAAGTAATCAACTATGGCTACACCTTC.

The J gene is TRBJ1-5, the V gene TRBV19; D gene unclear. This CDR3 is built from 15 residues. Germline CDR1 is LNHDA and CDR2 is SQIVND (reference sequence). Trimming took 3 bases from V and 6 from J, leaving 15 bases between them. The CDR3 loop reads CASSIPRQAGQPQHF. CDR3 bases: TGTGCCAGTAGTATCCCCCGACAAGCGGGTCAGCCCCAGCATTTT.

The genes are TRBV27 and TRBJ2-7, with D unresolved. Germline-derived CDR1 and CDR2 are MNHEY and SMNVEV (reference sequence). Trimming removed 8 bases at V and 6 bases at J, with 23 bases between. CDR3 length: 15 residues. Here the CDR3 reads CASGLRPSAFVEQYF. The CDR3 nucleotides read TGTGCCAGCGGGCTACGCCCGAGCGCCTTTGTCGAGCAGTACTTC.

CDR3 in DNA: TGTGCCAGCAGTGCAACGGGACAAGGGGCTGAGACCCAGTACTTC. Its protein product is CASSATGQGAETQYF. The V gene is TRBV2, the J gene TRBJ2-5; possible D gene TRBD1, 6 bases. The germline V gene has CDR1 SNHLY and CDR2 FYNNEI. Trimming left V 4 bases short and J 5 bases short, with 17 bases between. The CDR3 has 15 amino acids.

The chain uses TRBV5-1 and TRBJ2-7, with 9 bases that match TRBD2. CDR3 length: 14 amino acids. After removal of 2 bases from V and 5 bases from J, the junction contained 5 bases not matched to a gene. Per germline, CDR1 SGHRS and CDR2 YFSETQ. CDR3 region: CASSLSGGSNEQYF. CDR3 nucleotides: TGCGCCAGCAGCTTAAGCGGGGGGAGTAACGAGCAGTACTTC.

The DNA for the CDR3 is TGTGCCTGGAGTGTACTGAACCAGCCCCAGCATTTT. It specifies CAWSVLNQPQHF. The chain is built from TRBV30 and TRBJ1-5; D not resolved. This CDR3 has 12 amino acids. Per germline, CDR1 GTSNPN and CDR2 SVGIG (reference sequence). With 0 bases removed from V and 7 bases from J, the gap between germline ends came to 7 bases.

CDR3 protein: CASSEADRADQPQHF. The CDR3 DNA reads as TGTGCCAGCAGTGAAGCGGACAGGGCGGATCAGCCCCAGCATTTT. This chain uses TRBV6-1 with TRBJ1-5; 8 nucleotides align to TRBD1. The CDR3 covers 15 residues. Germline V gene sequence: CDR1 MNHNS, CDR2 SASEGT. V shed 0 bases, J shed 5 bases, and the junction held 3 bases outside the gene matches.

The chain employs TRBV6-5 and TRBJ1-3, with 9 bases fitting TRBD1. V shed 6 bases and J 6 bases; nucleotides not matched to a gene: 6. CDR1 and CDR2 from the germline V gene are MNHEY and SVGAGI. This CDR3 is built from 14 residues. The CDR3: CASSGDRVENTIYF. The CDR3 DNA reads TGTGCCAGCAGCGGGGACAGGGTTGAAAACACCATATATTTT.

In this sample, this clone turned up once. The chain carries TRBV6-5 and TRBJ1-4; 10 bases are shared with TRBD1. Germline CDR1 MNHEY, CDR2 SVGAGI. The CDR3 extends over 15 amino acids. V was pared by 5 bases and J by 3 bases, with 3 bases of the junction left unmatched. CDR3 region: CASSPGTGANEKLFF. The CDR3 coding sequence is TGTGCCAGCAGTCCCGGGACAGGGGCTAATGAAAAACTGTTTTTT.

In its sample, this clone was seen once. V is TRBV10-1 and J is TRBJ1-1, with 9 bases identical to TRBD1. Germline values: CDR1 WNHNN, CDR2 SYGVQD (reference sequence). This CDR3 is 16 amino acids long. After removal of 6 bases from V and 3 bases from J, the junction contained 11 bases not matched to a gene. CDR3 sequence reads: CASRRTGAWRYTEAFF. CDR3 in DNA: TGCGCCAGCAGAAGGACAGGGGCCTGGAGATACACTGAAGCTTTCTTT.

The rearrangement links TRBV29-1 to TRBJ1-2; D is uncertain. Germline V CDR1 and CDR2: SQVTM, ANQGSEA. Trimming cost V 7 bases and J 7 bases, with 19 bases left between them. CDR3 size: 13 residues. CDR3 sequence: CSGRLGSLAGYTF. The DNA for the CDR3 is TGCAGCGGCCGCCTGGGCAGTCTTGCTGGCTACACCTTC. Full variable domain (missing parts from reference TRBV29-1 and TRBJ1-2): SAVISQKPSRDICQRGTSLTIQCQVDSQVTMMFWYRQQPGQSLTLIATANQGSEATYESGFVIDKFPISRPNLTFSTLTVSNMSPEDSSIYLCSGRLGSLAGYTFGSGTRLTVV.

The chain couples TRBV5-1 to TRBJ2-2, with 10 bases fitting TRBD1. V dropped 4 bases and J dropped 5; count of bases not matched to a gene: 8. The CDR3 extends over 16 amino acids. Per germline, CDR1 SGHRS and CDR2 YFSETQ. In nucleotides, the CDR3 is TGCGCCAGCAGCCTTCGGGACAGGGGATCGACCGGGGAGCTGTTTTTT. It specifies CASSLRDRGSTGELFF.

This chain links TRBV20-1 with TRBJ2-3; D uncertain. This CDR3 contains 11 residues. The germline gives CDR1 DFQATT, CDR2 SNEGSKA (reference sequence). The V end was cut by 3 bases, the J end by 6 bases, with 7 bases between. The CDR3, as DNA: TGCAGTGCTAGCTTTCCCGATACGCAGTATTTT. Translating gives CSASFPDTQYF.

This clone appeared once. The CDR3 region is CASSLDRSEAFF. The CDR3 nucleotides are TGTGCCAGCAGCTTAGACAGGTCTGAAGCTTTCTTT. V usage is TRBV5-6 and J usage is TRBJ1-1, with D perhaps matching TRBD1 (6 bases). Per germline, CDR1 SGHDT and CDR2 YYEEEE. Trimming left V 2 bases short and J 6 bases short, with 8 bases between. There are 12 residues in the CDR3.

The J gene is TRBJ1-2, the V gene TRBV19; no clear D gene. This CDR3 contains 13 residues. Germline CDR1 is LNHDA and CDR2 is SQIVND (reference sequence). The V gene lost 3 bases and the J gene lost 1 base, with 6 bases spanning the gap. CDR3 region: CASSINSNYGYTF. The CDR3 DNA is TGTGCCAGTAGTATTAACAGTAACTATGGCTACACCTTC.